A single sample gave rise to the 12 T cell receptor beta chains below, sequenced in a study of neurological immune-mediated disorders. In TCRdb, the 5' RACE reads were re-called with MiXCR into one record per CDR3 protein. The table includes more than 70,000 distinct CDR3 sequences, about 9.4% detected once. Sequenced input: PBMCs. The receptors come from a man in his forties or fifties in good health.

This clonotype appeared many times. The CDR3 is CASSNRGGGGYTF. CDR3 sequence (DNA): TGTGCCAGCAGTAACAGGGGCGGAGGAGGCTACACCTTC. This chain links TRBV7-3 with TRBJ1-2, with TRBD1 matching 7 bases. Looked up from germline, CDR1 is SGHTA and CDR2 is FQGTGA. V trimming: 6 bases; J trimming: 8 bases; junction bases outside the gene matches: 9. The CDR3 sequence is 13 residues long.

For this clonotype: A read error may be the cause here, since a much bigger clone is one base away. Given the absence of the conserved phenylalanine or tryptophan at the CDR3 end, a read error is likely. The chain combines TRBV28 with TRBJ2-7; 10 bases align to TRBD1. Trimming cost V 6 bases and J 4 bases; bases outside gene matches: 9. Germline-derived CDR1 and CDR2 are MDHEN and SYDVKM. The CDR3 totals 15 residues. Here the CDR3 reads CASSSPGQGPYEQYL. CDR3 bases: TGTGCCAGCAGCTCCCCGGGACAGGGGCCATACGAGCAGTACCTC.

This clonotype was observed many times. The gene calls are TRBV7-2 and TRBJ2-7; 10 nucleotides align to TRBD2. This CDR3 has 17 amino acids. The ends lost 1 base at V and 0 bases at J; junction bases unmatched: 6. Germline assignment: CDR1 SGHTA and CDR2 FQGNSA. The CDR3 reads CASSLDPAGGSSYEQYF. CDR3 nucleotide sequence: TGTGCCAGCAGCTTAGACCCAGCGGGGGGGTCCTCCTACGAGCAGTACTTC.

The CDR3 DNA reads TGTGCCAGCAGCCCCTCCGCAGGTTGCTACGAGCAGTACTTC. Its translation: CASSPSAGCYEQYF. This chain joins TRBV5-5 and TRBJ2-7; D is undetermined. CDR3 length equals 14 residues. Germline CDR1 reads SGHKS; CDR2 reads YYEKEE (reference sequence). V was shortened by 4 bases and J by 3 bases, with 14 bases between the two germline ends.

The V call is TRBV10-3, the J call TRBJ2-3, with D possibly being TRBD2 (6 bases). V gave up 5 bases and J gave up 3 bases, with 18 bases separating them. CDR1 ENHRY and CDR2 SYGVKD come from the germline V gene. The length of the CDR3 is 16 residues. This CDR3 reads CAISFEAGLGTDTQYF. The CDR3 nucleotides are TGTGCCATCAGTTTTGAAGCGGGCCTAGGTACAGATACGCAGTATTTT.

This chain connects TRBV5-1 to TRBJ1-6; D remains unclear. Germline V CDR1 and CDR2: SGHRS, YFSETQ. Trimming shortened V by 7 bases and J by 13 bases, and 18 bases separated the two germline ends. CDR3 size: 13 residues. In nucleotides, the CDR3 is TGCGCCAGCTCGGATGCGCTGGGGATGCCCCTCCACTTT. It encodes CASSDALGMPLHF.

This clonotype appeared many times. The CDR3 nucleotides are TGTGCCAGCAGCTTGTCAGCTAGCGGGAGTTACGAGCAGTACTTC. The encoded protein is CASSLSASGSYEQYF. J is TRBJ2-7 and V is TRBV5-5; 10 nucleotides align to TRBD2. The CDR3 sequence is 15 residues long. J gave up 4 bases and V 1 base, and 5 bases lay outside the gene matches. Germline V gene data show CDR1 as SGHKS and CDR2 as YYEKEE (reference sequence).

This clonotype has a count of ten or more. The chain couples TRBV29-1 to TRBJ2-5; TRBD1 is a possible D gene (6 bases). The V gene lost 0 bases and the J gene lost 0 bases, with 17 bases spanning the gap. Germline CDR1 and CDR2: SQVTM and ANQGSEA. The CDR3 is 17 residues long. The CDR3 protein is CSVEDPLPTGYQETQYF. For the CDR3, the DNA is TGCAGCGTTGAAGATCCCCTTCCAACAGGGTACCAAGAGACCCAGTACTTC.

This clonotype was recorded at least ten times. The CDR3, as DNA: TGTGCCAGCAGCTTACTGGGGGGCGAGCAGTACTTC. Translation: CASSLLGGEQYF. V usage is TRBV7-2 and J usage is TRBJ2-7; perhaps TRBD2 as D (6 bases). This CDR3 has 12 residues. Germline CDR1 is SGHTA and CDR2 is FQGNSA. V was cut by 2 bases and J by 6 bases, with 8 bases left in between.

This clonotype was detected many times. The genes are TRBV6-5 and TRBJ1-6, with a weak D call TRBD1 (5 bases). V dropped 0 bases and J dropped 8 bases, with 11 bases sitting between them. Germline values: CDR1 MNHEY, CDR2 SVGAGI. CDR3 length: 15 amino acids. CDR3 residues: CASSYSSQGDSPLHF. For the CDR3, the DNA is TGTGCCAGCAGTTACTCGTCGCAGGGCGATTCACCCCTCCACTTT.

This clonotype was picked up many times. In DNA, the CDR3 is TGCAGTGCTAGAAGCTCCTTCGGACAGGGACACAATGAGCAGTTCTTC. Translation: CSARSSFGQGHNEQFF. V usage is TRBV20-1 and J usage is TRBJ2-1; 8 nucleotides align to TRBD1. The V segment lost 2 bases and the J segment 5 bases; nucleotides outside the gene matches: 11. This CDR3 spans 16 amino acids. CDR1 and CDR2 (germline): DFQATT, SNEGSKA (reference sequence).

There are many counts of this clonotype. The CDR3 DNA reads as TGTGCCAGTAAAGGACAATCTACGGGCAATCAGCCCCAGCATTTT. This translates into CASKGQSTGNQPQHF. The chain combines TRBV19 with TRBJ1-5, with D tentatively TRBD1 (5 bases). The CDR3 sequence is 15 residues long. With 7 bases removed from V and 2 bases from J, the gap between germline ends came to 15 bases. Germline CDR1 and CDR2: LNHDA and SQIVND (reference sequence).